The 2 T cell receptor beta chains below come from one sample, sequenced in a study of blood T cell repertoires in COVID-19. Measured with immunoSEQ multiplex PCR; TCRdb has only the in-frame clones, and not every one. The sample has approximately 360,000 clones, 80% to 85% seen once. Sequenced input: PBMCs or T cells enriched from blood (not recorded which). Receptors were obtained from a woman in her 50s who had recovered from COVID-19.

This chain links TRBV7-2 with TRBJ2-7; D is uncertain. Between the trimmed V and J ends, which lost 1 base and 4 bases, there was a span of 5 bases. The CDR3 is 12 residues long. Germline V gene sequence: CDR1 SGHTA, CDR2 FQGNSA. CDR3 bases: TGTGCCAGCAGCTTAGATATTTACGAGCAGTACTTC. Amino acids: CASSLDIYEQYF.

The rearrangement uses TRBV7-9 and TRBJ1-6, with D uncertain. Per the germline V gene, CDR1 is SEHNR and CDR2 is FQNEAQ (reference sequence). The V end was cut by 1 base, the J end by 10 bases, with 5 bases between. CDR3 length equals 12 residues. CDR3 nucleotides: TGTGCCAGCAGCTTAGTCCCGTCACCCCTCCACTTT. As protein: CASSLVPSPLHF. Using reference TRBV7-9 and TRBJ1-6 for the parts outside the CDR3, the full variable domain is DTGVSQNPRHKITKRGQNVTFRCDPISEHNRLYWYRQTLGQGPEFLTYFQNEAQLEKSRLLSDRFSAERPKGSFSTLEIQRTEQGDSAMYLCASSLVPSPLHFGNGTRLTVT.